These 20 T cell receptor beta chains originate from one sample sequenced in a study of T cell repertoires in cytomegalovirus infection. Each CDR3 protein gets one entry after TCRdb re-called the reads with MiXCR. The sample contains more than 150,000 distinct CDR3 sequences, roughly a fifth of which appear only once. The sequenced sample was PBMCs. The receptors originated from a human donor in good health (CMV status not recorded). Some clones in this sample may be carry-over from other donors' samples.

In its sample, this clonotype was seen many times. The genes are TRBV28 and TRBJ2-7, with 7 bases identical to TRBD2. The germline CDR1 and CDR2 sequences are MDHEN and SYDVKM. This CDR3 region has 15 residues. Unmatched junction bases numbered 4, after V lost 2 bases and J lost 0 bases. CDR3 amino acids: CASSLASGHSYEQYF. DNA of the CDR3: TGTGCCAGCAGTTTAGCTAGCGGCCACTCCTACGAGCAGTACTTC.

This clonotype was counted between two and nine times. This rearrangement joins TRBV14 to TRBJ2-1; maybe TRBD2 (6 bases). The CDR3 extends over 13 amino acids. The V gene lost 4 bases and the J gene lost 12 bases, with 16 bases spanning the gap. Per the germline V gene, CDR1 is SGHDN and CDR2 is FVKESK. CDR3 coding DNA: TGTGCCAGCAGCCCGCAGCGGAGGGAAGGGCAGTTCTTC. Its protein is CASSPQRREGQFF.

The chain has TRBV7-9 and TRBJ2-1; D is possibly TRBD1 or TRBD2 (5 bases each). V lost 2 bases and J 10 bases, leaving 18 bases between the germline ends. This CDR3 comprises 15 residues. Looked up from germline, CDR1 is SEHNR and CDR2 is FQNEAQ (reference sequence). The CDR3 here is CASSLRGPEPREQFF. The CDR3 DNA is TGTGCCAGCAGCTTAAGGGGACCGGAACCTCGGGAGCAGTTCTTC. The complete variable domain, with remaining parts taken from reference TRBV7-9 and TRBJ2-1, reads DTGVSQNPRHKITKRGQNVTFRCDPISEHNRLYWYRQTLGQGPEFLTYFQNEAQLEKSRLLSDRFSAERPKGSFSTLEIQRTEQGDSAMYLCASSLRGPEPREQFFGPGTRLTVL.

A few counts support this clonotype. The rearrangement links TRBV27 to TRBJ2-7; 9 bases map to TRBD1. Germline V lookup: CDR1 MNHEY, CDR2 SMNVEV (reference sequence). The CDR3 loop spans 14 amino acids. V shed 6 bases, J shed 6 bases, and the junction held 9 bases outside the gene matches. For the CDR3, the DNA is TGTGCCAGCAGGGACAGGGGCCGCCCTAGCGAGCAGTACTTC. Translation gives CASRDRGRPSEQYF.

The table lists this clonotype with many counts. As DNA, the CDR3 is TGTGCCAGCAGCTTGAGAGGGCTGAGCTCTGGGGCCAACGTCCTGACTTTC. Translation gives CASSLRGLSSGANVLTF. This chain joins TRBV7-2 and TRBJ2-6; a possible D gene is TRBD2 (5 bases). CDR3 size: 17 residues. The V gene's germline CDR1 is SGHTA and CDR2 FQGNSA. The germline V and J ends were trimmed by 3 bases and 0 bases, with 12 bases remaining between them.

This clonotype was counted a few times. The V call is TRBV27, the J call TRBJ1-2, with D perhaps matching TRBD1 (6 bases). This CDR3 contains 14 residues. Trimming left V 3 bases short and J 8 bases short, with 16 bases between. Germline-derived CDR1 and CDR2 are MNHEY and SMNVEV (reference sequence). The CDR3: CASSFSGIQGGYTF. DNA of the CDR3: TGTGCCAGCAGTTTCTCAGGGATCCAGGGGGGCTACACCTTC.

J is TRBJ2-7 and V is TRBV7-6; tentatively, D is TRBD1 (6 bases). This CDR3 spans 15 amino acids. Trimming stripped 5 bases from V and 1 base from J, with 15 bases between. Germline CDR1 reads SGHVS; CDR2 reads FNYEAQ. In DNA, the CDR3 is TGTGCCAGCAGCCCCCGGACAGCTGTTTCCTACGAGCAGTACTTC. As protein: CASSPRTAVSYEQYF.

J is TRBJ2-3 and V is TRBV18; a weak D match, TRBD2 (6 bases). The CDR3 contains 14 residues. With 2 bases removed from V and 3 bases from J, the gap between germline ends came to 9 bases. Per germline, CDR1 KGHSH and CDR2 LQKENI. The DNA of the CDR3 is TGTGCCAGCTCACCAGGGGGGTGGACAGATACGCAGTATTTT. Translating it yields CASSPGGWTDTQYF.

The chain combines TRBV3-1 with TRBJ1-1; a weak D match, TRBD1 (6 bases). The CDR3 is made up of 13 amino acids. The V and J ends lost 5 bases and 2 bases respectively, with 9 bases between them. Germline values: CDR1 LGHDT, CDR2 YNNKEL (reference sequence). In DNA form, the CDR3 reads TGTGCCAGCAGCTACAGGGCCAACACTGAAGCTTTCTTT. Encoded protein: CASSYRANTEAFF.

In this sample, this clonotype turned up many times. V gene TRBV7-8 combines with J gene TRBJ2-2; D not certain. CDR3 size: 15 residues. V was shortened by 1 base and J by 4 bases, with 10 bases between the two germline ends. The germline gives CDR1 SGHVS, CDR2 FQNEAQ. Here the CDR3 DNA reads TGTGCCAGCAGCTTAGGTGTTGGGTCCACCGGGGAGCTGTTTTTT. It is translated as CASSLGVGSTGELFF.

This clonotype has only a few counts. The chain is built from TRBV11-2 and TRBJ2-1; the match to TRBD1 covers 7 bases. The germline gives CDR1 SGHAT, CDR2 FQNNGV. After removal of 0 bases from V and 6 bases from J, the junction contained 5 bases not matched to a gene. The CDR3 sequence is 15 residues long. Here the CDR3 reads CASSLDRGDSNEQFF. The CDR3 DNA follows: TGTGCCAGCAGCTTAGATCGAGGGGACAGCAATGAGCAGTTCTTC.

The sample holds many counts of this clonotype. The J gene is TRBJ2-4, the V gene TRBV5-6; the match to TRBD1 covers 8 bases. V was pared by 4 bases and J by 6 bases, with 9 bases of the junction left unmatched. The CDR3 runs to 15 residues. Germline lookup yields CDR1 SGHDT and CDR2 YYEEEE. The CDR3, as DNA: TGTGCCAGCAGCAGGCAGGGGGCTTCTTTAAACATTCAGTACTTC. Protein sequence: CASSRQGASLNIQYF.

This clonotype showed up many times. The V call is TRBV29-1, the J call TRBJ2-3; TRBD2 agrees at 13 bases. Germline CDR1 reads SQVTM; CDR2 reads ANQGSEA. This CDR3 has 18 residues. Trimming took 2 bases from V and 1 from J; bases not matched to a gene: 9. The CDR3 DNA reads TGCAGCGTTGAACGGGAGACTAGCGGGAGGCAGCGCACAGATACGCAGTATTTT. Translated: CSVERETSGRQRTDTQYF.

This clonotype was seen a few times. This chain connects TRBV25-1 to TRBJ2-7; 8 nucleotides agree with TRBD1. CDR3 length equals 13 residues. Germline V gene lookup returns CDR1 MGHDK and CDR2 SYGVNS. Trimming removed 4 bases from V and 4 bases from J; junction bases left unmatched: 3. The CDR3 nucleotides read TGTGCCAGCAGTGTGACAGGGGTGTACGAGCAGTACTTC. Translating gives CASSVTGVYEQYF.

This clonotype was detected a few times. The chain carries TRBV7-2 and TRBJ2-3; 7 nucleotides line up with TRBD1. The CDR3 has 15 amino acids. The germline CDR1 and CDR2 sequences are SGHTA and FQGNSA. The trim removed 9 bases at V and 2 bases at J, leaving 11 bases unmatched. The CDR3 sequence is CASSIVTGPTDTQYF. The CDR3, as DNA: TGTGCCAGTTCAATTGTGACAGGGCCCACAGATACGCAGTATTTT.

This clonotype was observed a few times. The J gene is TRBJ2-2, the V gene TRBV7-9, with 14 bases identical to TRBD2. V shed 3 bases, J shed 2 bases, and the junction held 11 bases outside the gene matches. Germline-derived CDR1 and CDR2 are SEHNR and FQNEAQ (reference sequence). This CDR3 spans 20 amino acids. The CDR3 protein is CASSFPAGLAGAINTGELFF. The CDR3 nucleotides read TGTGCCAGCAGCTTCCCAGCGGGACTAGCGGGGGCAATAAACACCGGGGAGCTGTTTTTT.

V gene TRBV6-5 combines with J gene TRBJ1-5, with TRBD1 identical over 9 bases. The CDR3 has 15 residues. The junction had 4 bases not matched to a gene; V was cut back by 5 bases and J by 2 bases. Germline V gives CDR1 MNHEY, CDR2 SVGAGI. CDR3 sequence (DNA): TGTGCCAGCAGTACAGGGGGCCTTGGCAATCAGCCCCAGCATTTT. Its translation: CASSTGGLGNQPQHF.

This clonotype occurred a few times. This sequence joins TRBV3-1 and TRBJ2-7; the match to TRBD2 covers 11 bases. The CDR3 covers 15 residues. The V and J ends lost 6 bases and 3 bases, in that order; junction bases with no gene match: 7. From germline, CDR1 is LGHDT and CDR2 YNNKEL (reference sequence). DNA of the CDR3: TGTGCCAGCAGGTCCACTAGCGGGGGATACTACGAGCAGTACTTC. It specifies CASRSTSGGYYEQYF.

This clonotype was detected a few times. V gene TRBV5-6 combines with J gene TRBJ2-5; D possibly corresponds to TRBD2 (6 bases). The germline gives CDR1 SGHDT, CDR2 YYEEEE. This CDR3 contains 15 residues. The V end was cut by 2 bases, the J end by 5 bases, with 16 bases between. As DNA, the CDR3 is TGTGCCAGCAGCTTCTTTTTGGGAGGAACGGAGACCCAGTACTTC. Translation: CASSFFLGGTETQYF.

CDR3 coding DNA: TGCGCCAGCAGCCAACTAAAGGGCTACGAGCAGTACTTC. Protein: CASSQLKGYEQYF. J is TRBJ2-7 and V is TRBV4-1; D not resolved. Trimming shortened V by 2 bases and J by 3 bases, and 8 bases separated the two germline ends. The CDR3 loop spans 13 amino acids. Germline V gives CDR1 MGHRA, CDR2 YSYEKL.